The source of this T cell receptor (beta chain) is a study of blood T cell repertoires in COVID-19. Study-level information: The cDNA or gDNA used as material had been derived from T cells, B-cell-depleted T cells, or PBMCs.

As handled by the study authors: From reference gene primer amplification, estimates of nucleated cell counts were derived. Measured with immunoSEQ multiplex PCR; TCRdb has only the in-frame clones, and not every one. That table furnishes V, J and clone size, whereas the DNA furnished D and trimming. The sample lists about 260,000 clones, over 75% occurring once. Trimming removed 8 bases at V and 4 bases at J, with 12 bases between. The CDR3 runs 13 residues. In germline, CDR1 is LNHDA, CDR2 SQIVND (reference sequence). The TCR comes from a human donor in a cohort sampled during active COVID-19. Sample: peripheral blood. The chain uses TRBV19 and TRBJ1-5; D uncertain. As DNA, the CDR3 is TGTGCCAGTGCCGGGCTAGCAAATCAGCCCCAGCATTTT. Translating gives CASAGLANQPQHF.